A single sample is the source of the 8 T cell receptor beta chains below, sequenced in a study of regulatory T cells in long-lasting Graves disease. iRepertoire HTBI primers and Arm-PCR of CDR3 regions built TCR beta libraries. TCRdb reprocessed the multiplex PCR reads with MiXCR, giving one entry per CDR3 protein. The sample yields under 250,000 distinct CDR3 sequences, roughly a fifth seen once. The time point was: newly diagnosed GD, antithyroid drugs for less than 3 months. Isolated PBMC RNA provided the starting material for the TCR library. Material: peripheral blood mononuclear cells (PBMCs), obtained at new diagnosis, from a patient treated with antithyroid drugs. The source is a female donor with Graves disease.

This clonotype has only a few counts. The rearrangement uses TRBV18 and TRBJ1-1; D possibly corresponds to TRBD1 (5 bases). Germline V lookup: CDR1 KGHSH, CDR2 LQKENI. V was trimmed by 1 base and J by 5 bases, leaving 17 bases between them. CDR3 size: 16 residues. CDR3 loop: CASSPLDFQGRTEAFF. Written as DNA, the CDR3 is TGTGCCAGCTCACCACTGGATTTCCAGGGCCGAACTGAAGCTTTCTTT.

In its sample, this clonotype was seen a few times. A much larger clone lies one base from this, so it may be a read error. This sequence joins TRBV18 and TRBJ2-1, with a weak D call TRBD1 (5 bases). The CDR3 totals 15 residues. The germline gives CDR1 KGHSH, CDR2 LQKENI. CDR3: CASSSPEQVLNGQFF. CDR3 nucleotides: TGTGCCAGCTCAAGCCCAGAACAGGTCCTCAATGGGCAGTTCTTC. Full variable domain (outside the CDR3, taken from reference TRBV18 and TRBJ2-1): NAGVMQNPRHLVRRRGQEARLRCSPMKGHSHVYWYRQLPEEGLKFMVYLQKENIIDESGMPKERFSAEFPKEGPSILRIQQVVRGDSAAYFCASSSPEQVLNGQFFGPGTRLTVL.

This rearrangement joins TRBV20-1 to TRBJ2-3; 10 nucleotides match TRBD2. The length of the CDR3 is 15 residues. With 3 bases clipped from V and 1 base from J, the junction kept 4 bases outside the gene matches. Germline V gene sequence: CDR1 DFQATT, CDR2 SNEGSKA (reference sequence). The CDR3 region has the DNA TGCAGTGCTAGCCGTCTAGCGGGGGGCACAGATACGCAGTATTTT. Translation: CSASRLAGGTDTQYF.

The chain is built from TRBV20-1 and TRBJ1-2; D call uncertain. Trimming removed 0 bases at V and 8 bases at J, with 16 bases between. The CDR3 length is 14 residues. Per germline, CDR1 DFQATT and CDR2 SNEGSKA (reference sequence). The chain's CDR3 is CSARDLGELRGYTF. In DNA form, the CDR3 reads TGCAGTGCTAGAGATCTCGGGGAACTACGAGGCTACACCTTC.

In its sample, this clonotype was seen a few times. Being one base from a much bigger clone, this may be a read error. The V and J genes are TRBV7-9 and TRBJ2-7; D gene ambiguous. The CDR3 contains 15 residues. The V gene's germline CDR1 is SEHNR and CDR2 FQNEAQ (reference sequence). CDR3 residues: CASSPNVGESHEQHF. CDR3 bases: TGTGCCAGCAGCCCCAATGTGGGCGAGTCCCACGAGCAGCACTTC.

With respect to this clonotype: It is likely a read error: a sequence one base away is far more abundant. This chain uses TRBV2 with TRBJ2-5; the D is unclear. The CDR3 is 15 amino acids. Germline-derived CDR1 and CDR2 are SNHLY and FYNNEI. Trimming took off 5 bases at V and 1 base at J, with 14 bases between the two ends. The CDR3 spells CASSLVHGSQETQYF. Here the CDR3 DNA reads TGTGCCAGCAGTTTAGTGCACGGGTCCCAAGAGACCCAGTACTTC.

This clonotype was counted ten times or more. V is TRBV5-1 and J is TRBJ2-1; 7 nucleotides align to TRBD2. The germline gives CDR1 SGHRS, CDR2 YFSETQ. The CDR3 spans 15 residues. J lost 7 bases, V lost 0 bases, and 7 bases had no gene match. The CDR3 here is CASSLGTRGSNEQFF. CDR3 DNA sequence: TGCGCCAGCAGCTTGGGGACTAGGGGTTCGAATGAGCAGTTCTTC.

This clonotype showed up just a few times. The rearrangement links TRBV29-1 to TRBJ2-1, with 8 positions matching TRBD2. The CDR3 is made up of 14 amino acids. Trimming at V came to 5 bases and at J to 6 bases, leaving 9 bases not matched to a gene. Germline-derived CDR1 and CDR2 are SQVTM and ANQGSEA. The CDR3 loop is CSVKGTSSSNEQFF. The CDR3 bases are TGCAGCGTTAAGGGGACTAGTAGCTCCAATGAGCAGTTCTTC.